The clone carrying this T cell receptor (beta chain) showed up just once. The target antigen is unknown. Profiled with immunoSEQ multiplex PCR; TCRdb holds only in-frame clones, not every one. The sample comprises around 84,000 clones, around four fifths of which are singletons, and approximately 5.6% rests with the top ten. Stated time point: week 47, end of study. Every single dose of the vaccine, 300 ug of mutant IDH1 20-mer peptide, came with topical imiquimod. The CDR3 runs to 14 residues. Trimming removed 9 bases from V and 0 bases from J, with 14 bases in between. Germline CDR1 reads MGHDK; CDR2 reads SYGVNS. This entry belongs to a study of a mutant IDH1 vaccine in newly diagnosed glioma. Overall study context: First vaccine doses came 4-6 weeks after radiotherapy alone, or with temozolomide cycles. Therapy received beforehand was radiotherapy, temozolomide, or both, with most patients given both. Study observations and caveats: Among all patients, vaccine-induced immune responses occurred in 80% to 95%.

The V gene is TRBV25-1, the J gene TRBJ2-5, with D tentatively TRBD1 (6 bases). The sample consisted of PBMCs, taken from a glioma patient whose treatment included an IDH1 peptide vaccine. The sequence derives from a man between 35 and 55 years old with glioma. CDR3 coding DNA: TGTGCCAGTCAGGGGCTGGAGTACCAAGAGACCCAGTACTTC. It translates to CASQGLEYQETQYF.